The 15 T cell receptor beta chains given below trace back to one sample, sequenced in a study of T cells in pancreatic ductal adenocarcinoma. Selected pancreatic ductal adenocarcinoma patients had undergone surgery without neoadjuvant therapy. The assay was immunoSEQ multiplex PCR, and TCRdb's table has in-frame clones only and misses some. The table records about 12,000 clones, about nine tenths of them present only once. The sample comprised PBMCs. The receptors derive from a human donor with pancreatic ductal adenocarcinoma.

The rearrangement uses TRBV6-1 and TRBJ2-1; D possibly corresponds to TRBD2 (6 bases). V lost 9 bases, J lost 7 bases, and 22 bases lay in between. The CDR3 sequence is 15 residues long. Germline V gene data show CDR1 as MNHNS and CDR2 as SASEGT. CDR3 coding DNA: TGTGCCAGTGACCGGGACTCAAACACGGGGAATGAGCAGTTCTTC. This codes for CASDRDSNTGNEQFF.

V gene TRBV4-2 combines with J gene TRBJ1-2; D ambiguous. From germline, CDR1 is LGHNA and CDR2 YNFKEQ. V lost 5 bases, J lost 6 bases, and 16 bases lay in between. The length of the CDR3 is 14 residues. Here the CDR3 DNA reads TGTGCCAGCAGCTTGGCCTCGGAAGCAGATGGCTACACCTTC. Its translation is CASSLASEADGYTF.

The chain is built from TRBV28 and TRBJ2-6, with D unresolved. This CDR3 contains 14 residues. Germline V gives CDR1 MDHEN, CDR2 SYDVKM. Trimming cost V 7 bases and J 0 bases, with 7 bases left between them. The CDR3 loop reads CASTAPSGANVLTF. The CDR3 region has the DNA TGTGCCAGCACCGCCCCCTCTGGGGCCAACGTCCTGACTTTC.

The rearrangement uses TRBV23-1 and TRBJ2-2; TRBD1 is a possible D gene (6 bases). TRBV23-1 is labeled an ORF, and its function is uncertain. CDR3 length equals 17 residues. The V and J ends lost 9 bases and 4 bases respectively, with 24 bases between them. For the CDR3, the DNA is TGCGCCAGAGGGGGTCCAGTCGGACCCCGTGGCACCGGGGAGCTGTTTTTT. It encodes CARGGPVGPRGTGELFF.

The genes are TRBV6-1 and TRBJ1-6; D is unclear. CDR1 and CDR2 from the germline V gene are MNHNS and SASEGT. The germline V and J ends were trimmed by 5 bases and 0 bases, with 14 bases remaining between them. The CDR3 is 17 residues long. This chain's CDR3 is CASSQGGVYSYNSPLHF. The CDR3 DNA is TGTGCCAGCAGTCAAGGAGGAGTTTACTCCTATAATTCACCCCTCCACTTT.

In this sample, this clone turned up a few times. This chain connects TRBV4-2 to TRBJ2-3; possibly TRBD1 or TRBD2 for D (6 bases each). V was trimmed by 4 bases and J by 4 bases, leaving 24 bases between them. The germline V gene encodes CDR1 LGHNA and CDR2 YNFKEQ. The CDR3 totals 18 residues. The DNA of the CDR3 is TGTGCCAGCAGCCCCAACCCGAACCTGGAGGGGGTAGCAGATACGCAGTATTTT. It translates to CASSPNPNLEGVADTQYF.

The genes are TRBV5-1 and TRBJ2-2; D may be TRBD1 or TRBD2 (5 bases each). The CDR3 sequence is 16 residues long. V lost 4 bases and J 4 bases, leaving 17 bases between the germline ends. The germline V gene encodes CDR1 SGHRS and CDR2 YFSETQ. The DNA for the CDR3 is TGCGCCAGCAGCACTGAACCGGGACCGACCACCGGGGAGCTGTTTTTT. Encoded protein: CASSTEPGPTTGELFF. Supplemented by reference TRBV5-1 and TRBJ2-2, the full variable domain reads KAGVTQTPRYLIKTRGQQVTLSCSPISGHRSVSWYQQTPGQGLQFLFEYFSETQRNKGNFPGRFSGRQFSNSRSEMNVSTLELGDSALYLCASSTEPGPTTGELFFGEGSRLTVL.

The J gene is TRBJ2-7, the V gene TRBV6-1; D might be TRBD2 (5 bases). The CDR3 has 15 residues. The germline V gene has CDR1 MNHNS and CDR2 SASEGT. Deletions cut 4 bases from V and 3 bases from J, with 16 bases between. This CDR3 reads CASSASPGSYYEQYF. The CDR3 coding sequence is TGTGCCAGCAGTGCCAGTCCGGGGAGTTACTACGAGCAGTACTTC.

The chain is built from TRBV7-2 and TRBJ2-7, with 12 bases lining up with TRBD2. CDR3 length: 15 residues. From germline, CDR1 is SGHTA and CDR2 FQGNSA. After removal of 7 bases from V and 0 bases from J, the junction contained 4 bases not matched to a gene. CDR3 region: CASNLAGGSSYEQYF. The CDR3 DNA reads TGTGCCAGCAACCTAGCGGGAGGGAGCTCCTACGAGCAGTACTTC.

V usage is TRBV27 and J usage is TRBJ2-1; D is unclear. CDR1 and CDR2 (germline): MNHEY, SMNVEV (reference sequence). This CDR3 spans 13 amino acids. The V gene lost 3 bases and the J gene lost 12 bases, with 15 bases spanning the gap. The CDR3 coding sequence is TGTGCCAGCAGTTTCCGCGACCTTAGACGGCAGTTCTTC. Protein sequence: CASSFRDLRRQFF.

The chain couples TRBV5-4 to TRBJ1-2, with TRBD1 as a possible D gene (6 bases). The CDR3 contains 12 residues. Germline assignment: CDR1 SGHNT and CDR2 YYREEE (reference sequence). The V gene lost 3 bases and the J gene lost 8 bases, with 11 bases spanning the gap. The CDR3 nucleotides are TGTGCCAGCAGCTACGAGGACAGAGGCTACACCTTC. Protein product: CASSYEDRGYTF.

This chain joins TRBV19 and TRBJ2-5; D is possibly TRBD2 (5 bases). CDR3 size: 14 residues. Trimming removed 4 bases from V and 3 bases from J, with 12 bases in between. The V gene's germline CDR1 is LNHDA and CDR2 SQIVND (reference sequence). The chain's CDR3 is CASSTGGGKETQYF. CDR3 nucleotide sequence: TGTGCCAGTAGTACCGGAGGAGGTAAAGAGACCCAGTACTTC.

The chain uses TRBV5-6 and TRBJ2-5; 11 bases are shared with TRBD2. The length of the CDR3 is 16 residues. Germline lookup yields CDR1 SGHDT and CDR2 YYEEEE. J gave up 5 bases and V 4 bases, and 10 bases lay outside the gene matches. The CDR3 region has the DNA TGTGCCAGCAGCCCGAGACTAGCGGGGACAGGGGAGACCCAGTACTTC. It yields the protein CASSPRLAGTGETQYF.

V and J are TRBV10-3 and TRBJ1-3; 7 nucleotides match TRBD1. V lost 6 bases, J lost 2 bases, and 4 bases stayed unmatched. Germline V gene lookup returns CDR1 ENHRY and CDR2 SYGVKD. The CDR3 has 14 residues. CDR3 nucleotides: TGTGCCATCAGGAGGGACAGAACTGGAAACACCATATATTTT. Protein sequence: CAIRRDRTGNTIYF.

This chain uses TRBV2 with TRBJ2-1; D unresolved. The CDR3 has 14 amino acids. Trimming shortened V by 5 bases and J by 0 bases, and 8 bases separated the two germline ends. From germline, CDR1 is SNHLY and CDR2 FYNNEI. The CDR3 DNA sequence: TGTGCCAGCAGTCGAAAGGGCTCCTACAATGAGCAGTTCTTC. This gives the protein CASSRKGSYNEQFF.